The clone carrying this T cell receptor (beta chain) was seen just once. Method: immunoSEQ multiplex PCR; TCRdb's copy keeps in-frame clones and lacks some. Among a few hundred thousand clones listed, around 88% were seen once. The data were obtained in a study of blood T cell repertoires in COVID-19. Each recovered donor of Cohort 3 presented with two negative PCRs, clearance, or symptom resolution. Germline CDR1 and CDR2: PRHDT and FYEKMQ (reference sequence). The CDR3 runs 19 residues. J gave up 0 bases and V 5 bases, and 15 bases lay outside the gene matches. The clonotype comes from a woman in her thirties or forties who had recovered from COVID-19. Sequences were obtained from PBMCs or T cells enriched from blood (not recorded which). The chain carries TRBV13 and TRBJ2-7; 11 nucleotides line up with TRBD2. CDR3: CASSPRGLAGGGSSYEQYF. CDR3 in DNA: TGTGCCAGCAGCCCCCGGGGTCTAGCGGGGGGAGGAAGCTCCTACGAGCAGTACTTC.